This T cell receptor (beta chain) was captured by sequencing in a study of early T cells in non-severe SARS-CoV-2 infection (dated by TCRdb to the early 2020s). At the level of the whole study: Because TCR sequencing was done on bulk RNA from unsorted whole blood, the alpha and beta chains could not be paired. The paper as a whole reports these results and caveats: VDJdb matching was skewed toward anti-spike CD8 responses, so virus-specific expansions were likely underestimated and private and CD4 specificities were missed.

Set within a cohort of healthcare workers in London, UK, this nested case-control study involved weekly PCR testing of nasopharyngeal swabs along with blood sampling. Healthcare workers were enrolled in the week of the UK lockdown, from 23 to 31 March 2020, and were followed every week for up to roughly 15 weeks. The germline V gene gives CDR1 as SGDLS and CDR2 as YYNGEE. From cysteine to phenylalanine, the CDR3 is 16 amino acids long. Only the CDR3 DNA stays, 48 bases, in frame from base 1. To note about this clonotype: Which antigen it targets is not known. The junction departs from germline at one end; a sequencing error may be responsible.

The library was obtained by 5' RACE. TCRdb names NextSeq 500 as the instrument used. The TCR library protocol attached unique molecular identifiers to individual cDNA molecules to correct for sequencing error and PCR bias. Both TCR alpha and beta chains were sequenced, and tight co-correlation was observed between alpha and beta sequence abundances in each sample. On the authors' methods: Decombinator V4 was used to annotate the V gene, J gene and CDR3 of the TCR sequences. Expanded TCRs were defined as changing significantly between any two time points under a Poisson model with p below 0.0001. TCR abundances were normalised to the total number of TCRs sequenced per sample and were expressed as counts per million. MAIT TCRs were defined by TRAV1-2 paired with TRAJ12, TRAJ20 or TRAJ33, and iNKT TCRs by TRAV10 paired with TRAJ18. A search of VDJdb, accessed on 1 November 2021, was run for TCRs annotated to CMV, EBV and SARS-CoV-2, with TCRs annotated for multiple antigens excluded. TCRdb trimmed the raw reads at Q25, called clones with MiXCR and kept productive beta chains. Each CDR3 protein gets just one entry, which takes the most common genes and DNA from the rows behind it. TCRdb assigned the V and J calls; the authors' analysis was not used. The sample data list around 44,000 distinct CDR3 sequences, and approximately 7.6% of these were observed just once. The top ten clonotypes cover 4.5% to 7% of the sample.

Sequenced input: whole blood. The origin of this receptor is an adult who was a healthcare worker with PCR-confirmed SARS-CoV-2 infection or an uninfected control (not recorded which). In this chain, TRBV9 is recombined with TRBJ2-3, and TRBD2 matches 7 of the central bases. The CDR3 sequence is CASSGGGGVGTDTQYF. The sequence in DNA is TGCGCCAGCAGTGGCGGGGGTGGAGTCGGCACAGATACGCAGTATTTT.